A selection of T cell receptor beta chains follows, all from one sample in a study of CD8 T cells in Susac syndrome. MiXCR, applied by TCRdb to the immunoSEQ multiplex PCR reads, yields one record per CDR3 protein. The table lists 180,000 or so distinct CDR3 sequences, approximately 94% of them singletons. The sequenced material came from CD4+ T cells from PBMCs. Receptors originate from a human donor in good health. Each CDR3 is given with its conserved first and last residue. Each record gives: D gene, clone size, V gene, J gene, CDR3 protein, CDR3 DNA. D genes are given only for firm matches. Clone size is given for some rows only: seen once, a few or many times, or a class if the clone is expanded.

d_gene: -; abundance: -; v_gene: TRBV15; j_gene: TRBJ2-1; CDR3aa: CATSSPWGYNEQFF; CDR3nt: TGTGCCACCAGCAGTCCCTGGGGTTACAATGAGCAGTTCTTC
d_gene: TRBD1; abundance: -; v_gene: TRBV30; j_gene: TRBJ2-7; CDR3aa: CAWRSGGGYEQYF; CDR3nt: TGTGCCTGGAGATCAGGGGGTGGCTACGAGCAGTACTTC
d_gene: -; abundance: -; v_gene: TRBV29-1; j_gene: TRBJ2-7; CDR3aa: CSVSLLIGYEQYF; CDR3nt: TGCAGCGTTTCCCTCCTTATTGGCTACGAGCAGTACTTC
d_gene: -; abundance: once; v_gene: TRBV18; j_gene: TRBJ1-2; CDR3aa: CASSPGLANYGYTF; CDR3nt: TGTGCCAGCTCACCTGGCTTAGCTAACTATGGCTACACCTTC
d_gene: TRBD2; abundance: -; v_gene: TRBV5-4; j_gene: TRBJ2-1; CDR3aa: CASKSGSFDEQFF; CDR3nt: TGTGCCAGCAAGAGCGGGAGTTTCGATGAGCAGTTCTTC
d_gene: -; abundance: -; v_gene: TRBV20-1; j_gene: TRBJ1-2; CDR3aa: CSAREPRQHYGYTF; CDR3nt: TGCAGTGCTAGAGAACCCAGACAGCACTATGGCTACACCTTC
d_gene: -; abundance: -; v_gene: TRBV7-2; j_gene: TRBJ2-1; CDR3aa: CASSFDGDNEQFF; CDR3nt: TGTGCCAGCAGCTTCGACGGAGACAATGAGCAGTTCTTC
d_gene: -; abundance: -; v_gene: TRBV30; j_gene: TRBJ2-1; CDR3aa: CAWNGDDTGHNEQFF; CDR3nt: TGTGCCTGGAATGGGGACGATACAGGCCACAATGAGCAGTTCTTC
d_gene: -; abundance: -; v_gene: TRBV3-1; j_gene: TRBJ2-7; CDR3aa: CASEGPYEQYF; CDR3nt: TGTGCCAGCGAAGGGCCTTACGAGCAGTACTTC
d_gene: -; abundance: -; v_gene: TRBV24-1; j_gene: TRBJ1-1; CDR3aa: CATSDFGYEAFF; CDR3nt: TGTGCCACCAGTGATTTTGGGTACGAAGCTTTCTTT
d_gene: TRBD1; abundance: -; v_gene: TRBV5-4; j_gene: TRBJ1-2; CDR3aa: CASSQEGTGRYGYTF; CDR3nt: TGTGCCAGCAGCCAAGAGGGGACAGGGAGGTATGGCTACACCTTC
d_gene: -; abundance: once; v_gene: TRBV30; j_gene: TRBJ1-3; CDR3aa: CAWSIGQSGNTIYF; CDR3nt: TGTGCCTGGAGTATCGGACAGTCTGGAAACACCATATATTTT
d_gene: TRBD2; abundance: -; v_gene: TRBV11-2; j_gene: TRBJ2-7; CDR3aa: CASSLQRGSSYEQYF; CDR3nt: TGTGCCAGCAGCTTACAGCGGGGGAGCTCCTACGAGCAGTACTTC
d_gene: -; abundance: -; v_gene: TRBV25-1; j_gene: TRBJ1-1; CDR3aa: CASRVGNTEAFF; CDR3nt: TGTGCCAGCAGGGTGGGCAACACTGAAGCTTTCTTT
d_gene: -; abundance: -; v_gene: TRBV19; j_gene: TRBJ1-5; CDR3aa: CASSIVAFQPQHF; CDR3nt: TGTGCCAGTAGTATAGTGGCATTTCAGCCCCAGCATTTT
d_gene: -; abundance: -; v_gene: TRBV29-1; j_gene: TRBJ1-3; CDR3aa: CSARTYSGNTIYF; CDR3nt: TGCAGCGCAAGGACTTACTCTGGAAACACCATATATTTT
d_gene: -; abundance: -; v_gene: TRBV3-1; j_gene: TRBJ1-2; CDR3aa: CASSPDGNYGYTF; CDR3nt: TGTGCCAGCAGCCCAGACGGCAACTATGGCTACACCTTC
d_gene: -; abundance: -; v_gene: TRBV29-1; j_gene: TRBJ2-1; CDR3aa: CSVYGPDNEQFF; CDR3nt: TGCAGCGTTTACGGACCCGACAATGAGCAGTTCTTC
d_gene: TRBD2; abundance: -; v_gene: TRBV3-1; j_gene: TRBJ2-1; CDR3aa: CASSQLSGRSEQFF; CDR3nt: TGTGCCAGCAGCCAACTTAGCGGGAGAAGTGAGCAGTTCTTC
d_gene: -; abundance: once; v_gene: TRBV23-1; j_gene: TRBJ1-6; CDR3aa: CARGGGHSPLHF; CDR3nt: TGCGCCCGGGGCGGGGGGCATTCACCCCTCCACTTT
d_gene: -; abundance: -; v_gene: TRBV27; j_gene: TRBJ2-7; CDR3aa: CASSNSYPPYEQYF; CDR3nt: TGTGCCAGCAGTAACAGTTACCCCCCCTACGAGCAGTACTTC
d_gene: -; abundance: -; v_gene: TRBV24-1; j_gene: TRBJ2-6; CDR3aa: CATSDRDGYSGANVLTF; CDR3nt: TGTGCCACCAGTGATCGGGACGGCTACTCTGGGGCCAACGTCCTGACTTTC